The rows below give T cell receptor beta chains drawn from one sample of a study of shared clonotypes between healthy human individuals. Sequencing used immunoSEQ multiplex PCR; TCRdb keeps in-frame clones, though not all of them. This sample yields about 2 million clones, of which about 95% are seen a single time; roughly 1% belongs to the top ten. The specimen sequenced was naive CD8+ T cells sorted from blood. These receptors originate from a man younger than 35 in good health. Both conserved end residues are part of each CDR3. Fields, in order: D gene, V gene, J gene, CDR3 protein, CDR3 DNA. D genes are given only for firm matches.

>-|TRBV19|TRBJ2-7
CASSIGSYSYEQYF
TGTGCCAGTAGTATCGGGTCGTACTCCTACGAGCAGTACTTC
>TRBD2|TRBV5-4|TRBJ2-3
CASSPGLAGAPGDTQYF
TGTGCCAGCAGCCCGGGACTAGCGGGTGCCCCGGGAGATACGCAGTATTTT
>-|TRBV6-5|TRBJ2-2
CASTPVRNTGELFF
TGTGCCAGCACCCCAGTCCGGAACACCGGGGAGCTGTTTTTT
>TRBD2|TRBV11-2|TRBJ2-5
CASSLDSGLEGGETQYF
TGTGCCAGCAGCTTAGATAGCGGACTAGAGGGCGGCGAGACCCAGTACTTC
>-|TRBV29-1|TRBJ2-5
CSVAGAVSSETQYF
TGCAGCGTTGCAGGTGCAGTCAGCTCGGAGACCCAGTACTTC
>-|TRBV5-6|TRBJ1-4
CASSPDRGDEKLFF
TGTGCCAGCAGTCCTGACCGGGGGGATGAAAAACTGTTTTTT
>-|TRBV2|TRBJ2-3
CASSDRLGYTQYF
TGTGCCAGCAGTGACCGGTTGGGGTATACGCAGTATTTT
>-|TRBV28|TRBJ2-5
CASSDDMETQYF
TGTGCCAGCAGTGACGATATGGAGACCCAGTACTTC
>TRBD2|TRBV13|TRBJ2-1
CASSLTPGAGERYNEQFF
TGTGCCAGCAGCCTAACGCCGGGAGCGGGAGAACGGTACAATGAGCAGTTCTTC
>-|TRBV7-9|TRBJ2-1
CASSAITEPYNEQFF
TGTGCCAGCAGCGCTATAACGGAGCCCTACAATGAGCAGTTCTTC
>-|TRBV5-4|TRBJ1-2
CASRSDGVGYTF
TGTGCCAGCAGGTCAGACGGCGTCGGCTACACCTTC
>-|TRBV29-1|TRBJ2-7
CSVAGLSYEQYF
TGCAGCGTTGCGGGCCTATCCTACGAGCAGTACTTC
>-|TRBV5-6|TRBJ2-7
CASSLESKPYEQYF
TGTGCCAGCAGCTTGGAGTCTAAGCCCTACGAGCAGTACTTC